A single sample gave rise to the 26 T cell receptor beta chains below, sequenced in a study of technical replicates of blood from several donors. Repertoires were generated with immunoSEQ multiplex PCR, while TCRdb's copy carries only in-frame clones and drops some. Found here are some 30,000 clones, about 92% of them singletons; the top ten hold approximately 4.5%. What was sequenced was PBMCs. These TCRs come from a human donor in good health. Some clones in this sample may be carry-over from other donors' samples.

This chain uses TRBV5-1 with TRBJ1-6; weak D call: TRBD1 (5 bases). The V end was cut by 4 bases, the J end by 10 bases, with 18 bases between. The germline V gene has CDR1 SGHRS and CDR2 YFSETQ. The CDR3 extends over 15 amino acids. Here the CDR3 DNA reads TGCGCCAGCAGCAGGGCTGGGGGAGGACAATCACCCCTCCACTTT. It is translated as CASSRAGGGQSPLHF. Full variable domain (rest looked up from reference TRBV5-1 and TRBJ1-6): KAGVTQTPRYLIKTRGQQVTLSCSPISGHRSVSWYQQTPGQGLQFLFEYFSETQRNKGNFPGRFSGRQFSNSRSEMNVSTLELGDSALYLCASSRAGGGQSPLHFGNGTRLTVT.

This clone was counted once. V gene TRBV4-2 combines with J gene TRBJ1-2, with TRBD1 matching over 8 bases. The CDR3 totals 18 residues. The germline gives CDR1 LGHNA, CDR2 YNFKEQ. V shed 3 bases and J 3 bases; nucleotides not matched to a gene: 15. The CDR3 coding sequence is TGTGCCAGCAGCCACCACGGCGCGACAGGGGCCTCCTACTATGGCTACACCTTC. Encoded protein: CASSHHGATGASYYGYTF.

The chain has TRBV5-4 and TRBJ2-1; 8 positions match TRBD1. CDR3 length: 14 amino acids. Germline V gene data show CDR1 as SGHNT and CDR2 as YYREEE (reference sequence). V shed 1 base, J shed 9 bases, and the junction held 6 bases outside the gene matches. As DNA, the CDR3 is TGTGCCAGCAGCTTGACAGGGGGGATGTTTGAGCAGTTCTTC. This encodes CASSLTGGMFEQFF.

The J gene is TRBJ2-6, the V gene TRBV6-5; no definite D call. This CDR3 spans 15 amino acids. Germline lookup yields CDR1 MNHEY and CDR2 SVGAGI. The germline V and J ends were trimmed by 7 bases and 0 bases, with 10 bases remaining between them. CDR3 sequence (DNA): TGTGCCAGCACCCTACAGTACTCTGGGGCCAACGTCCTGACTTTC. Translation gives CASTLQYSGANVLTF.

The V call is TRBV7-8, the J call TRBJ2-3; weak D call: TRBD2 (5 bases). Trimming removed 1 base at V and 4 bases at J, with 9 bases between. The CDR3 has 14 residues. CDR1 and CDR2 from the germline V gene are SGHVS and FQNEAQ. The CDR3 DNA reads TGTGCCAGCAGCTTAGGGGTGAGGGCAGATACGCAGTATTTT. Its protein product is CASSLGVRADTQYF. Combining the CDR3 with reference TRBV7-8 and TRBJ2-3 gives the whole variable domain GAGVSQSPRYKVAKRGQDVALRCDPISGHVSLFWYQQALGQGPEFLTYFQNEAQLDKSGLPSDRFFAERPEGSVSTLKIQRTQQEDSAVYLCASSLGVRADTQYFGPGTRLTVL.

V gene TRBV19 combines with J gene TRBJ2-5, with 16 nucleotides matching TRBD2. Germline assignment: CDR1 LNHDA and CDR2 SQIVND (reference sequence). The J segment lost 4 bases and the V segment lost 8 bases, leaving 1 base of the junction unmatched. This CDR3 has 14 amino acids. CDR3 coding DNA: TGTGCCAGTGGGACTAGCGGGGGGGTAGAGACCCAGTACTTC. This encodes CASGTSGGVETQYF.

This chain uses TRBV27 with TRBJ1-1, with 9 bases identical to TRBD1. Unmatched junction bases numbered 8, after V lost 5 bases and J lost 4 bases. The CDR3 totals 15 residues. Germline CDR1 and CDR2: MNHEY and SMNVEV (reference sequence). The CDR3 sequence is CASSPNRGQGTEAFF. The CDR3, as DNA: TGTGCCAGCAGTCCCAACAGGGGGCAGGGCACTGAAGCTTTCTTT.

CDR3 nucleotide sequence: TGTGCTAGTGGTTTGGCCCTAGGGGTATACACCTTC. Translated, it gives CASGLALGVYTF. The V gene is TRBV12-5, the J gene TRBJ1-2; maybe TRBD1 (5 bases). Trimming pared 1 base from V and 11 bases from J, leaving 11 bases between. The CDR3 has 12 residues. Per germline, CDR1 LGHNT and CDR2 FRNRAP.

The V and J genes are TRBV4-1 and TRBJ1-4, with D unclear. CDR3 length: 14 residues. CDR1 and CDR2 from the germline V gene are MGHRA and YSYEKL. Trimming removed 2 bases from V and 4 bases from J, with 8 bases in between. The DNA for the CDR3 is TGCGCCAGCAGCCAAACTCGGTATAATGAAAAACTGTTTTTT. This gives the protein CASSQTRYNEKLFF.

The chain couples TRBV6-1 to TRBJ2-7; D unclear. This CDR3 has 13 amino acids. CDR1 and CDR2 from the germline V gene are MNHNS and SASEGT. V was trimmed by 0 bases and J by 4 bases, leaving 7 bases between them. CDR3 loop: CASSEAPPYEQYF. DNA for the CDR3: TGTGCCAGCAGTGAAGCTCCCCCTTACGAGCAGTACTTC.

This chain uses TRBV2 with TRBJ2-7; 11 bases line up with TRBD2. After removal of 8 bases from V and 3 bases from J, the junction contained 6 bases not matched to a gene. Germline CDR1 and CDR2: SNHLY and FYNNEI. This CDR3 contains 14 residues. The CDR3: CASLSGRVNYEQYF. The DNA for the CDR3 is TGTGCCAGCCTTAGCGGGAGGGTTAACTACGAGCAGTACTTC. Full variable domain (remainder filled in from reference TRBV2 and TRBJ2-7): EPEVTQTPSHQVTQMGQEVILRCVPISNHLYFYWYRQILGQKVEFLVSFYNNEISEKSEIFDDQFSVERPDGSNFTLKIRSTKLEDSAMYFCASLSGRVNYEQYFGPGTRLTVT.

The chain links TRBV30 to TRBJ1-5, with D tentatively TRBD1 (5 bases). CDR3 length: 13 amino acids. V lost 0 bases, J lost 6 bases, and 9 bases lay in between. The V gene's germline CDR1 is GTSNPN and CDR2 SVGIG (reference sequence). CDR3 region: CAWSVLGVQPQHF. In nucleotides, the CDR3 is TGTGCCTGGAGTGTATTAGGGGTTCAGCCCCAGCATTTT.

The gene calls are TRBV18 and TRBJ2-7, with D possibly being TRBD2 (5 bases). V lost 4 bases, J lost 7 bases, and 23 bases lay in between. The CDR3 extends over 16 amino acids. The germline V gene has CDR1 KGHSH and CDR2 LQKENI. CDR3 nucleotides: TGTGCCAGCTCACAGGGAGCACCGACGGGCTTCGGGGAGCAGTACTTC. Its translation: CASSQGAPTGFGEQYF.

The V call is TRBV6-5, the J call TRBJ2-7; 7 bases map to TRBD1. Trimming at V came to 0 bases and at J to 5 bases, leaving 7 bases not matched to a gene. CDR1 and CDR2 (germline): MNHEY, SVGAGI. The CDR3 sequence is 15 residues long. CDR3 in DNA: TGTGCCAGCAGTTACTCAGCACGACAGGGCGACGAGCAGTACTTC. Amino acids: CASSYSARQGDEQYF.

The V call is TRBV4-2, the J call TRBJ2-3, with D perhaps matching TRBD1 (5 bases). This CDR3 comprises 14 residues. From germline, CDR1 is LGHNA and CDR2 YNFKEQ. Trimming cost V 3 bases and J 5 bases, with 12 bases left between them. This CDR3 reads CASSHLSRGDTQYF. The CDR3 DNA follows: TGTGCCAGCAGCCACCTGTCTAGGGGAGATACGCAGTATTTT.

This clone was detected only once. The chain uses TRBV21-1 and TRBJ1-2; the table's TRBD1 call for D was not verified on the DNA. TRBV21-1 is an annotated pseudogene. This CDR3 region has 16 residues. The CDR3 is CASSKEMTGLNYGYTF. The CDR3 DNA reads as TGTGCCAGCAGCAAAGAAATGACAGGGCTCAACTATGGCTACACCTTC.

This chain uses TRBV4-1 with TRBJ2-7; D is possibly TRBD2 (5 bases). The CDR3 is 17 residues long. The germline V and J ends were trimmed by 0 bases and 2 bases, with 17 bases remaining between them. Germline lookup yields CDR1 MGHRA and CDR2 YSYEKL. CDR3 sequence reads: CASSQDLYNKRPYEQYF. The CDR3 nucleotides read TGCGCCAGCAGCCAAGATTTGTACAACAAGCGGCCCTACGAGCAGTACTTC.

The chain recombines TRBV5-6 with TRBJ1-2; 7 nucleotides match TRBD1. V lost 0 bases to trimming and J lost 7 bases; unmatched junction nucleotides: 6. The CDR3 loop spans 14 amino acids. Germline assignment: CDR1 SGHDT and CDR2 YYEEEE. CDR3 DNA sequence: TGTGCCAGCAGCTTGGCAGGGGGGAGCTCTGGCTACACCTTC. Translation gives CASSLAGGSSGYTF. The whole variable domain, filled in from reference TRBV5-6 and TRBJ1-2, reads DAGVTQSPTHLIKTRGQQVTLRCSPKSGHDTVSWYQQALGQGPQFIFQYYEEEERQRGNFPDRFSGHQFPNYSSELNVNALLLGDSALYLCASSLAGGSSGYTFGSGTRLTVV.

This clone was seen only once. This chain connects TRBV5-6 to TRBJ1-2; D is ambiguous. The CDR3 sequence is 12 residues long. Germline V gives CDR1 SGHDT, CDR2 YYEEEE. Trimming stripped 0 bases from V and 14 bases from J, with 14 bases between. CDR3 nucleotide sequence: TGTGCCAGCAGCTTGGGGCGGGGAGGTAGGACCTTC. Its protein is CASSLGRGGRTF. The whole variable domain, filled in from reference TRBV5-6 and TRBJ1-2, reads DAGVTQSPTHLIKTRGQQVTLRCSPKSGHDTVSWYQQALGQGPQFIFQYYEEEERQRGNFPDRFSGHQFPNYSSELNVNALLLGDSALYLCASSLGRGGRTFGSGTRLTVV.

The V call is TRBV2, the J call TRBJ1-2; the match to TRBD1 covers 9 bases. The CDR3 is 16 amino acids. Per the germline V gene, CDR1 is SNHLY and CDR2 is FYNNEI. V trimming: 6 bases; J trimming: 4 bases; junction bases outside the gene matches: 12. The DNA for the CDR3 is TGTGCCAGCAGGGACAGGGGAATTGGTGAACTCTATGGCTACACCTTC. This encodes CASRDRGIGELYGYTF.

CDR3 sequence (DNA): TGTGCCAGCAGCTTGGAGTTGGGCGAGCAGTACTTC. Protein sequence: CASSLELGEQYF. V and J are TRBV11-2 and TRBJ2-7, with D uncertain. Germline lookup yields CDR1 SGHAT and CDR2 FQNNGV. The CDR3 runs to 12 residues. The V gene lost 3 bases and the J gene lost 6 bases, with 9 bases spanning the gap.

This sequence joins TRBV4-2 and TRBJ1-1; 10 bases agree with TRBD1. Germline CDR1 reads LGHNA; CDR2 reads YNFKEQ. This CDR3 spans 17 amino acids. V dropped 0 bases and J dropped 10; count of bases not matched to a gene: 14. CDR3 protein: CASSQEDGGQGTASAFF. CDR3 DNA sequence: TGTGCCAGCAGCCAAGAGGACGGGGGACAGGGGACGGCGTCAGCTTTCTTT.

The chain uses TRBV7-2 and TRBJ2-7; 7 bases are shared with TRBD1. The germline V gene encodes CDR1 SGHTA and CDR2 FQGNSA. The CDR3 spans 15 residues. V trimming: 6 bases; J trimming: 6 bases; junction bases outside the gene matches: 14. CDR3 in amino acids: CASSRQGRVGGEQYF. CDR3 DNA: TGTGCCAGCAGTCGACAGGGCCGAGTTGGGGGCGAGCAGTACTTC.

The V call is TRBV11-3, the J call TRBJ2-7, with TRBD2 matching over 8 bases. V was pared by 1 base and J by 6 bases, with 2 bases of the junction left unmatched. This CDR3 is 13 amino acids long. The germline CDR1 and CDR2 sequences are SGHNT and YENEEA. CDR3 bases: TGTGCCAGCAGCTTAGGGACTAGCCGCGAGCAGTACTTC. Its protein product is CASSLGTSREQYF.

The CDR3 nucleotides are TGTGCCAGCAGTAGACTAGCTCGGGGCATGGCAGATACGCAGTATTTT. This sequence encodes CASSRLARGMADTQYF. The genes are TRBV2 and TRBJ2-3; 7 bases are a match to TRBD2. The germline V gene has CDR1 SNHLY and CDR2 FYNNEI. This CDR3 region has 16 residues. V gave up 5 bases and J gave up 4 bases; unmatched junction bases: 12.

This chain links TRBV9 with TRBJ2-7; TRBD1 matches at 8 bases. Germline V CDR1 and CDR2: SGDLS, YYNGEE. The CDR3 sequence is 15 residues long. J gave up 6 bases and V 3 bases, and 11 bases lay outside the gene matches. The CDR3 reads CASSASVTGVSEQYF. The CDR3 nucleotides read TGTGCCAGCAGCGCATCCGTGACAGGGGTTTCCGAGCAGTACTTC.